A selection of T cell receptor beta chains follows, all from one sample in a study of blood T cell repertoires in COVID-19. TCRdb's copy holds only in-frame clones and misses some; the assay was immunoSEQ multiplex PCR. Among some 120,000 clones, around four fifths were seen once, and the ten largest hold roughly 25%. Sequenced sample: peripheral blood. The receptor set was obtained from a human donor in a cohort sampled during active COVID-19. Both conserved end residues are part of each CDR3. The D gene is left open where the match is weak. Where a row states a size, it is once, few, many or the class of an expanded clone; other rows omit it.

size: -
V: TRBV10-1
D: TRBD2
J: TRBJ2-5
DNA: TGCGCCAGCAGTGAAACGGGGGGGCCAGGTAGTGAGACCCAGTACTTC
CDR3: CASSETGGPGSETQYF

size: -
V: TRBV18
D: -
J: TRBJ1-1
DNA: TGTGCCAGCTCAACGACAGGTATTGAAGCTTTCTTT
CDR3: CASSTTGIEAFF

size: -
V: TRBV9
D: TRBD2
J: TRBJ2-1
DNA: TGTGCCAGCAGCGTTACCGGGACTAGCGGGGGGGCTGTTTCCCAGTTCTTC
CDR3: CASSVTGTSGGAVSQFF

size: once
V: TRBV13
D: -
J: TRBJ2-7
DNA: TGTGCCAGCAGCTTAGGGCCAGACACAACCTACGAGCAGTACTTC
CDR3: CASSLGPDTTYEQYF

size: -
V: TRBV15
D: -
J: TRBJ1-5
DNA: TGTGCCACCAGCAGAGATCGGGGTAACCATCAGCCCCAGCATTTT
CDR3: CATSRDRGNHQPQHF

size: -
V: TRBV6-1
D: TRBD2
J: TRBJ2-5
DNA: TGTGCCAGCAGTGAACTAGAGGCCCCGGGACTAGCGGGAGGGCGAGAGACCCAGTACTTC
CDR3: CASSELEAPGLAGGRETQYF

size: -
V: TRBV6-5
D: TRBD2
J: TRBJ2-2
DNA: TGTGCCAGCAGTAGCGGGGCGAACACCGGGGAGCTGTTTTTT
CDR3: CASSSGANTGELFF

size: -
V: TRBV15
D: TRBD1
J: TRBJ2-5
DNA: TGTGCCACCAGCAGGGCCGGGACAGGGGGGGAGACCCAGTACTTC
CDR3: CATSRAGTGGETQYF

size: -
V: TRBV7-2
D: TRBD1
J: TRBJ1-5
DNA: TGTGCCAGCAGCTTAGCGCCCAGGGGGGGCAATCAGCCCCAGCATTTT
CDR3: CASSLAPRGGNQPQHF

size: -
V: TRBV15
D: -
J: TRBJ2-2
DNA: TGTGCCACCAGCGGAGGGGGCAACCGAAACACCGGGGAGCTGTTTTTT
CDR3: CATSGGGNRNTGELFF

size: -
V: TRBV28
D: -
J: TRBJ2-7
DNA: TGTGCAGTTCTACGGGACAAAACCTACGAGCAGTACTTC
CDR3: CAVLRDKTYEQYF

size: -
V: TRBV7-2
D: -
J: TRBJ2-3
DNA: TGTGCCAGCAGCTTAAGGGGTGGAGGGGGCACGCGCACAGATACGCAGTATTTT
CDR3: CASSLRGGGGTRTDTQYF

size: -
V: TRBV3-1/TRBV3-2
D: -
J: TRBJ1-3
DNA: TGTGCCAGCAGTTCCAGGGATTCCTCTGGAAACACCATATATTTT
CDR3: CASSSRDSSGNTIYF

size: -
V: TRBV6-2/TRBV6-3
D: -
J: TRBJ2-1
DNA: TGTGCCAGCAGTCCCTCCGGAAGGCGGAATGAGCAGTTCTTC
CDR3: CASSPSGRRNEQFF

size: -
V: TRBV27
D: -
J: TRBJ2-3
DNA: TGTGCCAGCACTGGGACTTTGACAGATACGCAGTATTTT
CDR3: CASTGTLTDTQYF

size: -
V: TRBV6-2/TRBV6-3
D: -
J: TRBJ1-5
DNA: TGTGCCAGCAGCCTCCCGTGGGCAGGGGATTACCAGCCCCAGCATTTT
CDR3: CASSLPWAGDYQPQHF

size: -
V: TRBV28
D: -
J: TRBJ1-5
DNA: TGTGCCACCGGGATGGGCGGGACTAGCAATCAGCCCCAGCATTTT
CDR3: CATGMGGTSNQPQHF

size: -
V: TRBV29-1
D: -
J: TRBJ2-7
DNA: TGCAGCGTTGCATCGAGCAGGGATGCCGGCTACGAGCAGTACTTC
CDR3: CSVASSRDAGYEQYF

size: -
V: TRBV12-3/TRBV12-4
D: -
J: TRBJ2-3
DNA: TGTGCCAGCAGTTTCGGGATCCCGCTACATTTT
CDR3: CASSFGIPLHF

size: -
V: TRBV4-2
D: -
J: TRBJ2-1
DNA: TGTGCCAGCAGCCAAGATCCAGGCGGGGGCGAGAGCAATGAGCAGTTCTTC
CDR3: CASSQDPGGGESNEQFF

size: -
V: TRBV2
D: -
J: TRBJ1-2
DNA: TGTGCCAGCAGTGATTACACGGGTAATGGCTACACCTTC
CDR3: CASSDYTGNGYTF

size: -
V: TRBV11-2
D: TRBD1
J: TRBJ1-2
DNA: TGTGCCAGCAGCTTTAGGGGCGCAGGGGGGAACTATGGCTACACCTTC
CDR3: CASSFRGAGGNYGYTF

size: -
V: TRBV5-1
D: -
J: TRBJ1-1
DNA: TGCGCCAGCAGCCCGGGGAGGGACACTGAAGCTTTCTTT
CDR3: CASSPGRDTEAFF

size: -
V: TRBV15
D: -
J: TRBJ1-3
DNA: TGTGCCACCAGCAGAGACAGACAGTTCTCTGGAAACACCATATATTTT
CDR3: CATSRDRQFSGNTIYF

size: -
V: TRBV3-1/TRBV3-2
D: TRBD1
J: TRBJ1-1
DNA: TGTGCCAGCACCAGGGGACAGTCGAACACTGAAGCTTTCTTT
CDR3: CASTRGQSNTEAFF

size: -
V: TRBV5-1
D: TRBD1
J: TRBJ2-1
DNA: TGCGCCAGCAGCCCAGGACAGGGCTACAATGAGCAGTTCTTC
CDR3: CASSPGQGYNEQFF

size: -
V: TRBV27
D: TRBD1
J: TRBJ2-4
DNA: TGTGCCAGCAGCCGGACAGGCTTAGCCAAAAACATTCAGTACTTC
CDR3: CASSRTGLAKNIQYF

size: -
V: TRBV5-6
D: TRBD1
J: TRBJ1-2
DNA: TGTGCCAGCAGTTCGGGACAGGGAGGAGGCTACACCTTC
CDR3: CASSSGQGGGYTF

size: -
V: TRBV24-1
D: TRBD1
J: TRBJ2-3
DNA: TGTGCCACCAGTGATAAGGGACAGGCCACAGATACGCAGTATTTT
CDR3: CATSDKGQATDTQYF

size: once
V: TRBV18
D: TRBD1
J: TRBJ1-1
DNA: TGTGCCAGCTCCCGGGACAGACATGTTGAAGCTTTCTTT
CDR3: CASSRDRHVEAFF

size: few
V: TRBV7-3
D: -
J: TRBJ2-2
DNA: TGTGCCAGCAGCTTATCAGGCAGCGGGGAGCTGTTTTTT
CDR3: CASSLSGSGELFF

size: -
V: TRBV3-1/TRBV3-2
D: -
J: TRBJ1-2
DNA: TGTGCCAGCAGCCAAGACGTCGGGACAACGTATGGCTACACCTTC
CDR3: CASSQDVGTTYGYTF

size: -
V: TRBV6-2/TRBV6-3
D: -
J: TRBJ1-2
DNA: TGTGCCAGCAGTCTTTCTTCAGGGGACTACACCTTC
CDR3: CASSLSSGDYTF